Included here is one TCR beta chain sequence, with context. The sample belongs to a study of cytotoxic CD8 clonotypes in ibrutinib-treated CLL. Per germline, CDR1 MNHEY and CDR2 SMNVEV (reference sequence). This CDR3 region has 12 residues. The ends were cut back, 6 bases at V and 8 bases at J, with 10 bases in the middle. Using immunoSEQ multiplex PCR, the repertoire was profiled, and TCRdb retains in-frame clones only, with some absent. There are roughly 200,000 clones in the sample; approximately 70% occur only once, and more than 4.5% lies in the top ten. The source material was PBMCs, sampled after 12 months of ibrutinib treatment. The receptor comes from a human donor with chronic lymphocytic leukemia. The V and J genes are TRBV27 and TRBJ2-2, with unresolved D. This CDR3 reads CASSRIRGELFF. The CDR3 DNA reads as TGTGCCAGCAGCCGGATACGAGGGGAGCTGTTTTTT.